In this sample, the clone carrying this TCR beta chain turned up a few times. The CDR3 runs 15 residues. V lost 2 bases and J 4 bases, leaving 9 bases between the germline ends. In germline, CDR1 is MNHEY, CDR2 SVGAGI. The data were obtained in a study of T cell responses to AZD1222 COVID-19 vaccine. TCRdb's table, derived via immunoSEQ multiplex PCR, lists solely in-frame clones and lacks some. Among about 120,000 clones listed, roughly 90% were seen once. The receptor's source is an adult in good health. J is TRBJ2-6 and V is TRBV6-5; D possibly uses TRBD1 or TRBD2 (5 bases each). Sequenced here: peripheral blood, sampled on day 0 of AZD1222 vaccination. The CDR3 is CASSYRGDGANVLTF. CDR3 nucleotide sequence: TGTGCCAGCAGTTACCGAGGGGACGGGGCCAACGTCCTGACTTTC.